The 2 T cell receptor beta chains presented below share a single source sample, sequenced in a study of metastatic and nonmetastatic thyroid tumors. Not a single patient had been given any form of treatment at any point before undergoing thyroid surgery. MiXCR was used by TCRdb to re-call the PCR reads. This sample yields nearly 25,000 clones, of which 26% are seen a single time; about 17% belongs to the top ten. Sequencing was performed on blood. The receptors were gathered from a male donor with papillary thyroid cancer or a benign thyroid nodule (not recorded which). Some clones in this sample may be carry-over from other donors' samples.

This clone has ten or more counts. The chain carries TRBV9 and TRBJ2-2, with D hard to call. This CDR3 is 15 amino acids long. Germline CDR1 is SGDLS and CDR2 is YYNGEE. Between the trimmed V and J ends, which lost 4 bases and 6 bases, there was a span of 16 bases. CDR3 coding DNA: TGTGCCAGCAGCACGGCACACGTTATCGCCGGGGAGCTGTTTTTT. It is translated as CASSTAHVIAGELFF.

This clone has at least ten counts. The chain couples TRBV10-1 to TRBJ2-7; D gene unclear. Deletions cut 5 bases from V and 4 bases from J, with 12 bases between. The germline gives CDR1 WNHNN, CDR2 SYGVQD (reference sequence). The CDR3 sequence is 13 residues long. CDR3 in amino acids: CASSPQWGYEQYF. The CDR3 DNA is TGCGCCAGCAGTCCCCAGTGGGGATACGAGCAGTACTTC.